The 26 T cell receptor beta chains listed next were all sequenced from one sample in a study of T cell responses to AZD1222 COVID-19 vaccine (dated by TCRdb to the early 2020s). Library method: the immunoSEQ multiplex PCR assay. Imported from immuneACCESS, the table was reduced by TCRdb to in-frame sequences with V and J called. These copies leave out some clones; in studies compared against another copy, an unresolved V gene accounts for under half, and the cause of the remainder is not known. Recorded for this sample are fewer than 130,000 clones; 85% to 90% of them occurred a single time. The ten largest clones take up around 15% of the sample. The time point label, as the study defines it: about 28 days (+/-7) after the second vaccine dose. Sequencing was performed on peripheral blood, taken 28 days after the second AZD1222 dose. Every receptor here comes from an adult who received the AZD1222 COVID-19 vaccine.

The chain uses TRBV5-4 and TRBJ2-2; D is ambiguous. This CDR3 is 17 amino acids long. V dropped 4 bases and J dropped 4 bases, with 20 bases sitting between them. Germline V gene sequence: CDR1 SGHNT, CDR2 YYREEE (reference sequence). Here the CDR3 reads CASSRGAANRATGELFF. The CDR3 bases are TGTGCCAGCAGCCGCGGTGCGGCGAATAGAGCCACCGGGGAGCTGTTTTTT.

This chain joins TRBV7-8 and TRBJ1-2; possible D gene TRBD1, 5 bases. The CDR3 runs to 12 residues. Germline V lookup: CDR1 SGHVS, CDR2 FQNEAQ. Trimming cost V 5 bases and J 7 bases, with 11 bases left between them. In DNA form, the CDR3 reads TGTGCCAGCAGCCCCAGGACAAGTGGCTACACCTTC. The encoded protein is CASSPRTSGYTF.

The genes are TRBV6-5 and TRBJ2-3; D is unresolved. The germline V gene encodes CDR1 MNHEY and CDR2 SVGAGI. V was cut by 5 bases and J by 5 bases, with 17 bases left in between. This CDR3 region has 15 residues. The CDR3 protein is CASSPNDRWGDTQYF. CDR3 nucleotide sequence: TGTGCCAGCAGTCCTAACGACCGTTGGGGAGATACGCAGTATTTT.

The rearrangement links TRBV5-4 to TRBJ2-7; 9 bases are shared with TRBD2. The V gene end was trimmed by 2 bases and the J gene end by 6 bases; junction bases not matched to a gene: 12. CDR3 length: 16 residues. Germline V gene sequence: CDR1 SGHNT, CDR2 YYREEE (reference sequence). CDR3 sequence: CASSFPRAGGLVEQYF. The CDR3 region has the DNA TGTGCCAGCAGCTTCCCACGGGCGGGAGGGTTAGTCGAGCAGTACTTC. The entire variable domain, with the rest obtained from reference TRBV5-4 and TRBJ2-7, is as follows: ETGVTQSPTHLIKTRGQQVTLRCSSQSGHNTVSWYQQALGQGPQFIFQYYREEENGRGNFPPRFSGLQFPNYSSELNVNALELDDSALYLCASSFPRAGGLVEQYFGPGTRLTVT.

The chain recombines TRBV15 with TRBJ1-1; D not certain. V was trimmed by 0 bases and J by 8 bases, leaving 7 bases between them. The CDR3 contains 12 residues. In germline, CDR1 is LNHNV, CDR2 YYDKDF (reference sequence). CDR3 loop: CATSRDSGEAFF. In DNA form, the CDR3 reads TGTGCCACCAGCAGAGATTCAGGAGAAGCTTTCTTT.

This chain links TRBV27 with TRBJ2-1; 8 bases are shared with TRBD2. The CDR3 is 17 residues long. Germline lookup yields CDR1 MNHEY and CDR2 SMNVEV (reference sequence). Losses at the gene ends were 5 bases for V and 5 bases for J; bases not matched to a gene: 14. The CDR3 bases are TGTGCCAGCAGTAAGAGAGCGGGAGCGGCTTTGAACAATGAGCAGTTCTTC. Protein: CASSKRAGAALNNEQFF.

The chain carries TRBV30 and TRBJ2-1, with D unclear. CDR3 length equals 15 residues. V was cut by 2 bases and J by 5 bases, with 16 bases left in between. The germline V gene encodes CDR1 GTSNPN and CDR2 SVGIG (reference sequence). The CDR3 loop is CAWSSTGLLDNEQFF. CDR3 DNA: TGTGCCTGGAGTTCCACGGGCCTTTTGGACAATGAGCAGTTCTTC.

This sequence joins TRBV28 and TRBJ1-5, with D tentatively TRBD1 (5 bases). CDR3 size: 13 residues. Between the trimmed V and J ends, which lost 5 bases and 2 bases, there was a span of 7 bases. Germline CDR1 and CDR2: MDHEN and SYDVKM. CDR3 region: CASSRQRNQPQHF. The CDR3 bases are TGTGCCAGCAGTAGACAGCGCAATCAGCCCCAGCATTTT.

The rearrangement uses TRBV6-5 and TRBJ1-2; D may be TRBD1 (6 bases). Looked up from germline, CDR1 is MNHEY and CDR2 is SVGAGI. Trimming took off 2 bases at V and 5 bases at J, with 12 bases between the two ends. The CDR3 extends over 14 amino acids. The CDR3 DNA follows: TGTGCCAGCAGTTACCAAACTACAGGGTATGGCTACACCTTC. Residues: CASSYQTTGYGYTF.

This chain joins TRBV6-5 and TRBJ2-7, with 10 bases lining up with TRBD2. The CDR3 spans 14 residues. The J segment lost 0 bases and the V segment lost 8 bases, leaving 4 bases of the junction unmatched. CDR1 and CDR2 (germline): MNHEY, SVGAGI. The CDR3 nucleotides read TGTGCCAGCCGCTCTAGCGGGGGCTCCTACGAGCAGTACTTC. Translated: CASRSSGGSYEQYF.

This rearrangement joins TRBV5-1 to TRBJ1-1, with D unclear. The CDR3 is 13 residues long. Trimming stripped 1 base from V and 1 base from J, with 5 bases between. From germline, CDR1 is SGHRS and CDR2 YFSETQ. In nucleotides, the CDR3 is TGCGCCAGCAGCTTGATCGAGAACACTGAAGCTTTCTTT. As protein: CASSLIENTEAFF.

This CDR3 is CASSPSRDSYNSPLHF. CDR3 DNA: TGTGCCAGCAGCCCCAGCCGGGACAGCTATAATTCACCCCTCCACTTT. The rearrangement links TRBV7-8 to TRBJ1-6, with TRBD1 identical over 7 bases. Looked up from germline, CDR1 is SGHVS and CDR2 is FQNEAQ. V was pared by 5 bases and J by 3 bases, with 7 bases of the junction left unmatched. This CDR3 is built from 16 residues.

The rearrangement uses TRBV18 and TRBJ1-6, with D possibly TRBD1 on 6 matching bases. Germline assignment: CDR1 KGHSH and CDR2 LQKENI. The V and J ends lost 3 bases and 7 bases respectively, with 16 bases between them. The CDR3 has 16 residues. This CDR3 reads CASSPLEGTRNSPLHF. Here the CDR3 DNA reads TGTGCCAGCTCACCCCTTGAAGGGACAAGAAATTCACCCCTCCACTTT.

The V call is TRBV6-1, the J call TRBJ1-4; D possibly corresponds to TRBD1 (6 bases). Germline V gene lookup returns CDR1 MNHNS and CDR2 SASEGT. Deletions cut 3 bases from V and 0 bases from J, with 11 bases between. The CDR3 has 16 residues. CDR3 DNA sequence: TGTGCCAGCAGTGAGATACAGGGAGCAACTAATGAAAAACTGTTTTTT. Amino acids: CASSEIQGATNEKLFF.

V usage is TRBV10-3 and J usage is TRBJ1-6; the match to TRBD1 covers 8 bases. V lost 6 bases and J lost 7; bases outside the gene matches: 5. CDR3 length: 14 amino acids. Germline loops: CDR1 ENHRY, CDR2 SYGVKD. CDR3 DNA: TGTGCCATCAGACAGACAGGGGAAAATTCACCCCTCCACTTT. As protein: CAIRQTGENSPLHF.

V gene TRBV7-3 combines with J gene TRBJ2-1; 8 bases line up with TRBD2. There are 16 residues in the CDR3. Germline lookup yields CDR1 SGHTA and CDR2 FQGTGA. The V gene end was trimmed by 5 bases and the J gene end by 0 bases; junction bases not matched to a gene: 6. The chain's CDR3 is CASSVIAGSSYNEQFF. For the CDR3, the DNA is TGTGCCAGCAGCGTCATAGCGGGGAGCTCCTACAATGAGCAGTTCTTC.

CDR3 residues: CASSLWTSGTNEQFF. For the CDR3, the DNA is TGTGCCAGCAGCTTATGGACTAGCGGGACCAATGAGCAGTTCTTC. The V gene is TRBV11-2, the J gene TRBJ2-1; TRBD2 matches at 12 bases. The CDR3 covers 15 residues. Germline V gene lookup returns CDR1 SGHAT and CDR2 FQNNGV. Losses at the gene ends were 2 bases for V and 6 bases for J; bases not matched to a gene: 2.

This clone showed up just a few times. The V call is TRBV19, the J call TRBJ1-1, with 8 bases fitting TRBD1. This CDR3 region has 15 residues. J was trimmed by 5 bases and V by 4 bases; bases with no gene match: 9. CDR1 and CDR2 from the germline V gene are LNHDA and SQIVND (reference sequence). As DNA, the CDR3 is TGTGCCAGTAGTAGCGGGCCAGGGGGCCGGACTGAAGCTTTCTTT. It yields the protein CASSSGPGGRTEAFF.

This chain links TRBV10-2 with TRBJ2-3; 8 nucleotides line up with TRBD2. The CDR3 covers 16 residues. Germline V gives CDR1 WSHSY, CDR2 SAAADI. With V trimmed by 0 bases and J by 2 bases, 4 bases remained unmatched. CDR3 coding DNA: TGCGCCAGCAGTGAGTCTGTACTAGCGGTCACAGATACGCAGTATTTT. Its translation: CASSESVLAVTDTQYF.

The chain has TRBV11-3 and TRBJ1-1; no clear D gene. Germline assignment: CDR1 SGHNT and CDR2 YENEEA. The V gene lost 4 bases and the J gene lost 1 base, with 7 bases spanning the gap. The CDR3 runs 13 residues. The DNA for the CDR3 is TGTGCCAGCAGCTCGCAAGAGAACACTGAAGCTTTCTTT. This sequence encodes CASSSQENTEAFF.

V is TRBV11-2 and J is TRBJ2-7; 9 nucleotides line up with TRBD1. The trim removed 1 base at V and 3 bases at J, leaving 10 bases unmatched. The CDR3 is 17 amino acids. The germline V gene encodes CDR1 SGHAT and CDR2 FQNNGV. The CDR3 protein is CASSLVSGTGLYYEQYF. For the CDR3, the DNA is TGTGCCAGCAGCTTAGTAAGCGGGACAGGGTTATACTACGAGCAGTACTTC.

The genes are TRBV10-3 and TRBJ1-2, with a tentative D call TRBD1 (6 bases). Deletions cut 2 bases from V and 4 bases from J, with 14 bases between. From germline, CDR1 is ENHRY and CDR2 SYGVKD. The CDR3 length is 15 residues. CDR3 DNA sequence: TGTGCCATCAGTGAGATGGTACAGGGAGTCTATGGCTACACCTTC. Translated, it gives CAISEMVQGVYGYTF.

The J gene is TRBJ2-7, the V gene TRBV5-5, with a tentative D call TRBD1 (7 bases). This CDR3 region has 15 residues. Germline V gives CDR1 SGHKS, CDR2 YYEKEE (reference sequence). V lost 1 base and J lost 4, with 15 bases in between. This chain's CDR3 is CASSLPAGQNYEQYF. CDR3 sequence (DNA): TGTGCCAGCAGCTTGCCCGCGGGACAGAATTACGAGCAGTACTTC.

The CDR3 region is CASRSPGQQNTEAFF. CDR3 DNA sequence: TGTGCCAGCAGATCCCCGGGACAGCAGAACACTGAAGCTTTCTTT. The chain employs TRBV28 and TRBJ1-1, with TRBD1 matching 7 bases. The J segment lost 1 base and the V segment lost 6 bases, leaving 8 bases of the junction unmatched. The germline gives CDR1 MDHEN, CDR2 SYDVKM. The length of the CDR3 is 15 residues. The full variable domain, rest sourced from reference TRBV28 and TRBJ1-1, is DVKVTQSSRYLVKRTGEKVFLECVQDMDHENMFWYRQDPGLGLRLIYFSYDVKMKEKGDIPEGYSVSREKKERFSLILESASTNQTSMYLCASRSPGQQNTEAFFGQGTRLTVV.

The V call is TRBV18, the J call TRBJ2-1; 14 bases match TRBD2. The CDR3 consists of 18 residues. The trim removed 5 bases at V and 0 bases at J, leaving 6 bases unmatched. Germline CDR1 is KGHSH and CDR2 is LQKENI. The DNA for the CDR3 is TGTGCCAGCTCATCGGGACTAGCGGGGGATAGCTCCTACAATGAGCAGTTCTTC. It specifies CASSSGLAGDSSYNEQFF.

The CDR3 is CASSYRREGGYTF. In nucleotides, the CDR3 is TGTGCCAGCAGTTATAGGAGGGAGGGTGGCTACACCTTC. The chain recombines TRBV6-2 or TRBV6-3 with TRBJ1-2, with D unclear. Germline V CDR1 and CDR2: MNHEY, SVGEGT. Trimming removed 3 bases from V and 7 bases from J, with 12 bases in between. The CDR3 extends over 13 amino acids.